One and the same sample provided the 20 T cell receptor beta chains below, sequenced in a study of shared clonotypes between healthy human individuals. In the naive CD8 group, cells lacked CD45RO and were positively selected for CCR7, so terminally differentiated effector memory CD45RA+ cells were left out. TCRdb's copy holds only in-frame clones and misses some; the assay was immunoSEQ multiplex PCR. The repertoire holds 760,000 or so clones, with 96% as singletons. Sequencing was performed on naive CD8+ T cells sorted from blood. The receptors were sampled from a man aged 25-40 years in good health.

This clone was found once. The rearrangement joins TRBV13 to TRBJ1-1, with 9 bases lining up with TRBD1. The CDR3 spans 15 residues. CDR1 is PRHDT and CDR2 is FYEKMQ in the germline V gene (reference sequence). After removal of 5 bases from V and 5 bases from J, the junction contained 9 bases not matched to a gene. The CDR3 loop reads CASSLLQGAMTEAFF. The CDR3 DNA sequence: TGTGCCAGCAGCCTACTACAGGGGGCCATGACTGAAGCTTTCTTT.

This clone was seen only once. The genes are TRBV7-9 and TRBJ1-2; possibly TRBD1 for D (5 bases). The V gene's germline CDR1 is SEHNR and CDR2 FQNEAQ (reference sequence). V lost 5 bases, J lost 4 bases, and 11 bases lay in between. The CDR3 extends over 13 amino acids. The CDR3 nucleotides read TGTGCCAGCAGCCCGGGACCCCTCTATGGCTACACCTTC. This codes for CASSPGPLYGYTF.

The gene calls are TRBV29-1 and TRBJ1-1, with D hard to call. CDR1 and CDR2 (germline): SQVTM, ANQGSEA. Trimming shortened V by 7 bases and J by 1 base, and 10 bases separated the two germline ends. The CDR3 covers 12 residues. CDR3 in DNA: TGCAGCGCCTTGGGCGGGAACACTGAAGCTTTCTTT. Amino acids: CSALGGNTEAFF.

CDR3 sequence: CASRGTSGPGPYEQYF. For the CDR3, the DNA is TGTGCCAGCAGAGGGACTAGCGGACCAGGGCCCTACGAGCAGTACTTC. The rearrangement links TRBV2 to TRBJ2-7; 11 nucleotides line up with TRBD2. The CDR3 covers 16 residues. Per the germline V gene, CDR1 is SNHLY and CDR2 is FYNNEI. V trimming: 6 bases; J trimming: 2 bases; junction bases outside the gene matches: 9.

This clone was seen only once. In DNA, the CDR3 is TGCGCCAGCAGCCAAGATCGACTAGCGGGAGAATTAGCCTACGAGCAGTACTTC. Amino acids: CASSQDRLAGELAYEQYF. The J gene is TRBJ2-7, the V gene TRBV4-3; TRBD2 matches at 12 bases. Per the germline V gene, CDR1 is LGHNA and CDR2 is YSLEER. The CDR3 sequence is 18 residues long. After removal of 0 bases from V and 2 bases from J, the junction contained 8 bases not matched to a gene.

Comments on this clone: The same CDR3 is also encoded by other DNA sequences in this sample. This chain joins TRBV7-2 and TRBJ2-7, with no clear D. CDR3 size: 11 residues. The germline V gene encodes CDR1 SGHTA and CDR2 FQGNSA. The germline V and J ends were trimmed by 6 bases and 4 bases, with 7 bases remaining between them. In nucleotides, the CDR3 is TGTGCCAGCAGTTCCCTATACGAGCAGTACTTC. It yields the protein CASSSLYEQYF.

J is TRBJ2-3 and V is TRBV28, with D perhaps matching TRBD2 (5 bases). Germline V gene data show CDR1 as MDHEN and CDR2 as SYDVKM. CDR3 length equals 15 residues. Between the trimmed V and J ends, which lost 7 bases and 3 bases, there was a span of 17 bases. In nucleotides, the CDR3 is TGTGCCAGCAAGTGGGCCGCGACTATGACAGATACGCAGTATTTT. Its protein is CASKWAATMTDTQYF.

This chain joins TRBV1 and TRBJ2-3; the table assigns TRBD2, which was not confirmed against the DNA. TRBV1 is recorded as a pseudogene. This CDR3 comprises 18 residues. The chain's CDR3 is CTSSLTSGRADSTDTQYF. The CDR3 nucleotides are TGCACCAGCAGCCTGACTAGCGGGAGGGCCGATAGCACAGATACGCAGTATTTT.

The genes are TRBV11-2 and TRBJ1-2, with a possible D match to TRBD1 (6 bases). Trimming took 0 bases from V and 7 from J, leaving 18 bases between them. The germline V gene has CDR1 SGHAT and CDR2 FQNNGV. This CDR3 contains 16 residues. CDR3 region: CASSLDAAGAVAGYTF. The CDR3, as DNA: TGTGCCAGCAGCTTAGATGCGGCAGGGGCTGTGGCTGGCTACACCTTC.

V and J are TRBV14 and TRBJ2-1, with TRBD1 matching 8 bases. V was clipped by 4 bases and J by 6 bases; unmatched bases: 8. The germline V gene has CDR1 SGHDN and CDR2 FVKESK. The CDR3 runs to 15 residues. CDR3: CASSPTNRGSNEQFF. DNA of the CDR3: TGTGCCAGCAGCCCTACGAACAGGGGGTCCAATGAGCAGTTCTTC.

V usage is TRBV11-2 and J usage is TRBJ2-3; D unresolved. CDR1 is SGHAT, CDR2 FQNNGV, per germline. There are 12 residues in the CDR3. Deletions cut 4 bases from V and 8 bases from J, with 10 bases between. The CDR3 sequence: CASSSQAFTQYF. The CDR3 region has the DNA TGTGCCAGCAGCTCCCAGGCTTTTACGCAGTATTTT.

V gene TRBV2 combines with J gene TRBJ2-7, with 8 bases aligning to TRBD1. CDR3 length: 21 residues. Germline V gene sequence: CDR1 SNHLY, CDR2 FYNNEI. Losses at the gene ends were 2 bases for V and 2 bases for J; bases not matched to a gene: 23. CDR3 in DNA: TGTGCCAGCAGTGAAATCCGCGCCTCTGCCTCAACAGGGGGGATAGCCTACGAGCAGTACTTC. This sequence encodes CASSEIRASASTGGIAYEQYF.

The chain employs TRBV7-6 and TRBJ2-3, with D perhaps TRBD1 (6 bases). CDR1 is SGHVS, CDR2 FNYEAQ, per germline. This CDR3 spans 15 amino acids. V was clipped by 4 bases and J by 0 bases, with 11 bases between them. The CDR3 protein is CASSSHRDSTDTQYF. The CDR3 DNA is TGTGCCAGCAGCTCTCACAGGGACAGCACAGATACGCAGTATTTT.

The chain recombines TRBV28 with TRBJ2-1; 9 nucleotides agree with TRBD2. The V segment lost 1 base and the J segment 3 bases; nucleotides outside the gene matches: 28. Germline assignment: CDR1 MDHEN and CDR2 SYDVKM. The CDR3 runs 24 residues. The CDR3 region is CASSLLRGFPGQTLAGDIYNEQFF. CDR3 nucleotide sequence: TGTGCCAGCAGTTTATTGAGGGGGTTTCCGGGACAGACGTTAGCGGGAGACATCTACAATGAGCAGTTCTTC.

On this clone itself: The sample carries other DNA sequences with the same CDR3. V is TRBV7-9 and J is TRBJ2-7, with 10 bases fitting TRBD1. V dropped 4 bases and J dropped 2; count of bases not matched to a gene: 2. The germline V gene has CDR1 SEHNR and CDR2 FQNEAQ (reference sequence). The CDR3 totals 14 residues. Written as DNA, the CDR3 is TGTGCCAGCAGCTCGGGGACAGGGGCCTACGAGCAGTACTTC. Encoded protein: CASSSGTGAYEQYF.

V usage is TRBV7-9 and J usage is TRBJ1-5; possible D gene TRBD1, 5 bases. Germline V gene sequence: CDR1 SEHNR, CDR2 FQNEAQ (reference sequence). This CDR3 has 14 amino acids. Trimming left V 6 bases short and J 4 bases short, with 13 bases between. CDR3 coding DNA: TGTGCCAGCAGAGGGGACGGTGGAAATCAGCCCCAGCATTTT. It yields the protein CASRGDGGNQPQHF.

The rearrangement joins TRBV6-6 to TRBJ2-3, with TRBD1 as a possible D gene (5 bases). Germline assignment: CDR1 MNHNY and CDR2 SVGAGI (reference sequence). The CDR3 has 14 amino acids. With 4 bases removed from V and 1 base from J, the gap between germline ends came to 9 bases. This CDR3 reads CASSSRQRTDTQYF. For the CDR3, the DNA is TGTGCCAGCAGTTCCAGACAGCGCACAGATACGCAGTATTTT.

V is TRBV7-3 and J is TRBJ1-2; 9 bases map to TRBD1. J gave up 2 bases and V 5 bases, and 9 bases lay outside the gene matches. Germline CDR1 and CDR2: SGHTA and FQGTGA. The length of the CDR3 is 16 residues. CDR3 nucleotides: TGTGCCAGCAGCCTTTATCCGGGACAGGGAAACTATGGCTACACCTTC. It is translated as CASSLYPGQGNYGYTF.

The chain combines TRBV5-1 with TRBJ2-5; the D gene could be TRBD1 or TRBD2 (5 bases each). The CDR3 consists of 16 residues. Germline values: CDR1 SGHRS, CDR2 YFSETQ. V was clipped by 4 bases and J by 0 bases, with 16 bases between them. CDR3 sequence: CASSLGELAYQETQYF. The CDR3 DNA is TGCGCCAGCAGCCTGGGGGAGTTGGCGTACCAAGAGACCCAGTACTTC.

This clone was picked up one time. The J gene is TRBJ2-2, the V gene TRBV7-9; a possible D gene is TRBD2 (5 bases). Germline V lookup: CDR1 SEHNR, CDR2 FQNEAQ (reference sequence). This CDR3 has 14 amino acids. V was cut by 6 bases and J by 1 base, with 9 bases left in between. For the CDR3, the DNA is TGTGCCAGCAGTCCCGGGAAGAACACCGGGGAGCTGTTTTTT. Translated: CASSPGKNTGELFF.